This T cell receptor beta chain was sequenced for a study of vaccination effects on CD4 cells after COVID-19. There are 14 residues in the CDR3. The V end lost 4 bases, the J end lost 7 bases, and 17 bases lay between the germline ends. The germline V gene has CDR1 SGDLS and CDR2 YYNGEE. Assay used: immunoSEQ multiplex PCR; TCRdb lists only in-frame clones, some missing. The sample has about 57,000 clones, less than 80% seen once. On roughly day 9 of culture, CD4+ T cells were separated out. It was two doses of either the BNT162b2 or mRNA-1273 vaccine that participants received. A word on this clone: The antigen is unknown.

This chain connects TRBV9 to TRBJ1-1, with a possible D match to TRBD1 (5 bases). The receptor was derived from a human donor who received a COVID-19 vaccine. Here the sequenced sample was CD4+ T cells from PBMCs cultured without peptide, taken after COVID-19 vaccination. CDR3 protein: CASSRNQGPREAFF. As DNA, the CDR3 is TGTGCCAGCAGCAGGAACCAGGGACCTCGTGAAGCTTTCTTT.